This TCR beta chain was sequenced in a study of blood T cell repertoires in COVID-19. Whole-study context: Sites across the United States, Italy and Spain contributed samples from acute and convalescent COVID-19.

CDR3 length: 14 amino acids. From germline, CDR1 is LGHNT and CDR2 FRNRAP. Trimming at V came to 6 bases and at J to 6 bases, leaving 3 bases not matched to a gene. TCRdb keeps only in-frame clones here, not all; method: immunoSEQ multiplex PCR. Among under 200,000 clones listed, over 70% were seen once. The sequence came from a man between 60 and 75 years old with active or convalescent COVID-19. The V gene is TRBV12-5, the J gene TRBJ2-1; 12 bases line up with TRBD2. The sequencing input was peripheral blood. CDR3: CASGTSGSVNEQFF. For the CDR3, the DNA is TGTGCTAGTGGGACTAGCGGGAGTGTCAATGAGCAGTTCTTC. The full variable domain, rest sourced from reference TRBV12-5 and TRBJ2-1, is DARVTQTPRHKVTEMGQEVTMRCQPILGHNTVFWYRQTMMQGLELLAYFRNRAPLDDSGMPKDRFSAEMPDATLATLKIQPSEPRDSAVYFCASGTSGSVNEQFFGPGTRLTVL.